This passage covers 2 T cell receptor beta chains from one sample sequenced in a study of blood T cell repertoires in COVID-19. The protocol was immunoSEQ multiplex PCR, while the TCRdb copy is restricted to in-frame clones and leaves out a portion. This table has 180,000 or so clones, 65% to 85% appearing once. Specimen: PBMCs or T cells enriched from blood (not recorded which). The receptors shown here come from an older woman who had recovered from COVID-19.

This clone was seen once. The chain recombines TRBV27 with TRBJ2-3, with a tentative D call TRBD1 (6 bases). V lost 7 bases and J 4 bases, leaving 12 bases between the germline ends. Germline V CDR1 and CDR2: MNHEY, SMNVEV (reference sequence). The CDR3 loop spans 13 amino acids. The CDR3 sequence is CASTFPGADTQYF. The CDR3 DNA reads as TGTGCCAGCACCTTCCCAGGGGCAGATACGCAGTATTTT.

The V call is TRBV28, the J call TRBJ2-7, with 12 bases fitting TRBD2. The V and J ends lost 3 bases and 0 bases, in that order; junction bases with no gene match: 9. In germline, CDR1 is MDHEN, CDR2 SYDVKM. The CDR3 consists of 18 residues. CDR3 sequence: CASSFITRLAGDSYEQYF. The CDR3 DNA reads TGTGCCAGCAGTTTTATAACCCGACTAGCGGGAGACTCCTACGAGCAGTACTTC.